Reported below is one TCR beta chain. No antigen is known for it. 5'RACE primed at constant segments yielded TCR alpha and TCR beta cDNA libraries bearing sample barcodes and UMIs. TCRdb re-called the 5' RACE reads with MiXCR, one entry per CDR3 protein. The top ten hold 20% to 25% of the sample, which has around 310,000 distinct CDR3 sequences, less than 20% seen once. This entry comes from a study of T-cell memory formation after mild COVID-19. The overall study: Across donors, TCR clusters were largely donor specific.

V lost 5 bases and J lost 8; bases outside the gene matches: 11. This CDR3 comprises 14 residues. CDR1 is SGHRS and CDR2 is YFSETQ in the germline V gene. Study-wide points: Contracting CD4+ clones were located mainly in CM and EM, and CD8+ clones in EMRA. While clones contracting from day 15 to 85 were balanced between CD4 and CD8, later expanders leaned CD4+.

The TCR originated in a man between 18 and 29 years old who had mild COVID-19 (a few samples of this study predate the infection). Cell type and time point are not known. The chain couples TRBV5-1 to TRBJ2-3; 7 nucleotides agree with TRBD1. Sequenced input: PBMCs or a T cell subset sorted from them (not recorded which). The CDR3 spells CASRPNRGPGTQYF. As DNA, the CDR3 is TGCGCCAGCAGACCCAACAGGGGACCGGGTACGCAGTATTTT.